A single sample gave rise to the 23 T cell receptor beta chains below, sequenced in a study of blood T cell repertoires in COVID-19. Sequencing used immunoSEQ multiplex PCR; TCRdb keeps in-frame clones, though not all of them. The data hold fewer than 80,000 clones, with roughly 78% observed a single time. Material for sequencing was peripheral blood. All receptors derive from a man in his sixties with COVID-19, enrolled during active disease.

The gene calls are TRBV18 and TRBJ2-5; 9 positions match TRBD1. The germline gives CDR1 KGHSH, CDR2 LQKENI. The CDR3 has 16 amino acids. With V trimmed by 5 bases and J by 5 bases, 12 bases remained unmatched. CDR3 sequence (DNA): TGTGCCAGCTCAACCTCCGGGACAGGGTCCCTCGAGACCCAGTACTTC. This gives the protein CASSTSGTGSLETQYF.

CDR3 coding DNA: TGTGCCACCAGTGAGCGGGGGGGAGAAAAACTGTTTTTT. Translation: CATSERGGEKLFF. The gene calls are TRBV24-1 and TRBJ1-4, with D possibly TRBD1 on 5 matching bases. The CDR3 length is 13 residues. CDR1 is KGHDR and CDR2 is SFDVKD in the germline V gene. The germline V and J ends were trimmed by 4 bases and 8 bases, with 10 bases remaining between them.

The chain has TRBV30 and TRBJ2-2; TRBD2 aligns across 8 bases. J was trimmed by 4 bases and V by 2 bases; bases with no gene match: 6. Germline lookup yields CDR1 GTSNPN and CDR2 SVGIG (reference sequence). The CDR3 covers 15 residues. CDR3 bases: TGTGCCTGGAGTACAGGGACTAGTGGCACCGGGGAGCTGTTTTTT. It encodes CAWSTGTSGTGELFF.

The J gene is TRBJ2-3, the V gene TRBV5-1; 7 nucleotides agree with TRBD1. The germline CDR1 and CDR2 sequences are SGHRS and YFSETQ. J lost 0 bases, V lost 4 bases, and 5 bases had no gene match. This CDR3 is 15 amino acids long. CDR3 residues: CASSQGQISTDTQYF. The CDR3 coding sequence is TGCGCCAGCAGCCAGGGACAGATTAGCACAGATACGCAGTATTTT.

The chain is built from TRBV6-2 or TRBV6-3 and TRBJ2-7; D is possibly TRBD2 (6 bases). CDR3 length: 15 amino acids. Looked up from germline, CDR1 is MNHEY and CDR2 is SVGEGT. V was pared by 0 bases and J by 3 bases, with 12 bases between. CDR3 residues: CASSYSPVSGYEQYF. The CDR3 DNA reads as TGTGCCAGCAGTTACTCTCCGGTTAGCGGCTACGAGCAGTACTTC.

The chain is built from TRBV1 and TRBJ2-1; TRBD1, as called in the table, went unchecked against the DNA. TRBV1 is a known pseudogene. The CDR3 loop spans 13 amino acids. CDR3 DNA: TGCACCAGCAGCGGGGAAAGGGGGAATGAGCAGTTCTTC. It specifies CTSSGERGNEQFF.

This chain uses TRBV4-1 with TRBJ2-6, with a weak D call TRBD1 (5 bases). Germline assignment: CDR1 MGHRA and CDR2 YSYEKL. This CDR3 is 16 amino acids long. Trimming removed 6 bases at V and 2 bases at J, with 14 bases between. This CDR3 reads CASRREAGTGANVLTF. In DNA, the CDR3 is TGCGCCAGCAGGCGAGAGGCAGGGACTGGGGCCAACGTCCTGACTTTC.

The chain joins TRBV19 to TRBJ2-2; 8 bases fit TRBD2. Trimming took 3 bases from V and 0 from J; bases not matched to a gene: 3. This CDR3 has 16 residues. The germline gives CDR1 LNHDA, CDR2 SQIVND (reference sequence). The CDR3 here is CASSMISGTNTGELFF. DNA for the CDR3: TGTGCCAGTAGTATGATTAGCGGGACGAACACCGGGGAGCTGTTTTTT.

CDR3 DNA: TGTGCCAGCGTTGGGGGCAGGGGCTACACCTTC. Protein: CASVGGRGYTF. The chain recombines TRBV6-5 with TRBJ1-2, with D maybe TRBD1 (6 bases). The germline V and J ends were trimmed by 8 bases and 8 bases, with 12 bases remaining between them. CDR3 length equals 11 residues. CDR1 and CDR2 from the germline V gene are MNHEY and SVGAGI.

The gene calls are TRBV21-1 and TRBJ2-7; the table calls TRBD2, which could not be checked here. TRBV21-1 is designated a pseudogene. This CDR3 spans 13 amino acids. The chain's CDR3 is CASSKGCGGAQYF. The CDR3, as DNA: TGTGCCAGCAGCAAAGGGTGCGGGGGCGCGCAGTACTTC.

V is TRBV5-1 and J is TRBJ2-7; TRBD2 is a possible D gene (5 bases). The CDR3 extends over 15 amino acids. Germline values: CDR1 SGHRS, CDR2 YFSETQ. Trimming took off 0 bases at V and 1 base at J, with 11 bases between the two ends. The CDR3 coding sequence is TGCGCCAGCAGCTTGGGAGGACTGCCTTCCTACGAGCAGTACTTC. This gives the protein CASSLGGLPSYEQYF.

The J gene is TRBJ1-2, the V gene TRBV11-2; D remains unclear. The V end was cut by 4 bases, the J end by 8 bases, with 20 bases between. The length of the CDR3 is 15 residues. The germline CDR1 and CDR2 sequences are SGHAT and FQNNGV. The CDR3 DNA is TGTGCCAGCAGCTCCTCCCCCGGGAGCGTTGGGGGCTACACCTTC. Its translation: CASSSSPGSVGGYTF.

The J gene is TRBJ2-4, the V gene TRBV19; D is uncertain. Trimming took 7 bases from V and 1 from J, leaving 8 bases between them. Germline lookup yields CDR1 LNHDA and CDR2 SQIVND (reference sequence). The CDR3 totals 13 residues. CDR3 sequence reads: CASIGLAKNIQYF. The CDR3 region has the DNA TGTGCCAGTATTGGCTTGGCCAAAAACATTCAGTACTTC.

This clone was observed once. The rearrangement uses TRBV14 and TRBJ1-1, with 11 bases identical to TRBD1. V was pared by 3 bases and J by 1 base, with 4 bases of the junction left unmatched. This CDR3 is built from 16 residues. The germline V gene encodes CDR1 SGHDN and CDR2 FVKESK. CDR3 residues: CASSHGTGGWNTEAFF. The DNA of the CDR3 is TGTGCCAGCAGCCATGGGACAGGGGGGTGGAACACTGAAGCTTTCTTT.

The CDR3 sequence: CASSFASGGNTGELFF. The CDR3 nucleotides read TGTGCCAGCAGTTTTGCCTCAGGGGGCAACACCGGGGAGCTGTTTTTT. The J gene is TRBJ2-2, the V gene TRBV28; 8 bases map to TRBD1. Germline trimming cut 3 bases from V and 2 bases from J; bases unmatched to any gene: 5. The length of the CDR3 is 16 residues. Germline V lookup: CDR1 MDHEN, CDR2 SYDVKM.

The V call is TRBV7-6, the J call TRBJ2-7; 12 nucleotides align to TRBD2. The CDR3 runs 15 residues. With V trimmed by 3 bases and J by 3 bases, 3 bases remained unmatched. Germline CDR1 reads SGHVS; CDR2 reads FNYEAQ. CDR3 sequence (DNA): TGTGCCAGCAGCTTGGGACTAGCGGGCGTCTACGAGCAGTACTTC. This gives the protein CASSLGLAGVYEQYF.

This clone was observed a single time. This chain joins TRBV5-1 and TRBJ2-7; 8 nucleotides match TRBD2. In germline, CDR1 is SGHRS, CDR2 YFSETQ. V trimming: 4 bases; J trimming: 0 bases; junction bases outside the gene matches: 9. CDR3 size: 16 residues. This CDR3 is CASSRAGTRDSYEQYF. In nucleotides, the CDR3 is TGCGCCAGCAGCAGAGCCGGGACTAGGGACTCCTACGAGCAGTACTTC.

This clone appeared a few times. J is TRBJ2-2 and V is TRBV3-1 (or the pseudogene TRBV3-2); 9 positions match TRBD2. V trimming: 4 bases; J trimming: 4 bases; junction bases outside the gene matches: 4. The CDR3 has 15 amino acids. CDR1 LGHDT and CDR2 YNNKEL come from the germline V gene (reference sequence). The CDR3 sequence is CASSPTSGLTGELFF. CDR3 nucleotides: TGTGCCAGCAGCCCGACTAGCGGACTCACCGGGGAGCTGTTTTTT.

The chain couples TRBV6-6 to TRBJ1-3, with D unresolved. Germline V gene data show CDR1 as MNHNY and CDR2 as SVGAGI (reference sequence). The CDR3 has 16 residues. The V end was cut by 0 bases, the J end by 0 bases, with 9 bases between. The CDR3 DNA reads TGTGCCAGCAGTTACTCGAGGTCGTCCTCTGGAAACACCATATATTTT. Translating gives CASSYSRSSSGNTIYF.

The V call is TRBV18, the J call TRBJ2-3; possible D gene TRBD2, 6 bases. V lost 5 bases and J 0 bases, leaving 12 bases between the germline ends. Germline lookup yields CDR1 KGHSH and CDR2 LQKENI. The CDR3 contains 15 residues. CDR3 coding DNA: TGTGCCAGCTCAGAGGGGACTTTTAGCACAGATACGCAGTATTTT. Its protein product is CASSEGTFSTDTQYF.

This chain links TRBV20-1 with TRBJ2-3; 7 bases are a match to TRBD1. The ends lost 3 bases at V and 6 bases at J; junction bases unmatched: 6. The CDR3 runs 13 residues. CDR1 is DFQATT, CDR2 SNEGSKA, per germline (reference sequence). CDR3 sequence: CSASPRGPDTQYF. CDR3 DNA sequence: TGCAGTGCTAGTCCAAGGGGGCCTGATACGCAGTATTTT.

CDR3 sequence reads: CASSVDFGQQETQYF. As DNA, the CDR3 is TGTGCCAGCAGCGTAGACTTCGGACAGCAAGAGACCCAGTACTTC. The chain links TRBV9 to TRBJ2-5; tentatively, D is TRBD1 (6 bases). V gave up 0 bases and J gave up 2 bases, with 11 bases separating them. Germline lookup yields CDR1 SGDLS and CDR2 YYNGEE. The CDR3 is 15 residues long.

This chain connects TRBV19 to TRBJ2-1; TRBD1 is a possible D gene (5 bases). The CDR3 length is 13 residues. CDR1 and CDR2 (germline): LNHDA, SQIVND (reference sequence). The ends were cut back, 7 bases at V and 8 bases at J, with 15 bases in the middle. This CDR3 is CASNTGQGDEQFF. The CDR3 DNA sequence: TGTGCCAGTAATACGGGCCAGGGCGATGAGCAGTTCTTC.